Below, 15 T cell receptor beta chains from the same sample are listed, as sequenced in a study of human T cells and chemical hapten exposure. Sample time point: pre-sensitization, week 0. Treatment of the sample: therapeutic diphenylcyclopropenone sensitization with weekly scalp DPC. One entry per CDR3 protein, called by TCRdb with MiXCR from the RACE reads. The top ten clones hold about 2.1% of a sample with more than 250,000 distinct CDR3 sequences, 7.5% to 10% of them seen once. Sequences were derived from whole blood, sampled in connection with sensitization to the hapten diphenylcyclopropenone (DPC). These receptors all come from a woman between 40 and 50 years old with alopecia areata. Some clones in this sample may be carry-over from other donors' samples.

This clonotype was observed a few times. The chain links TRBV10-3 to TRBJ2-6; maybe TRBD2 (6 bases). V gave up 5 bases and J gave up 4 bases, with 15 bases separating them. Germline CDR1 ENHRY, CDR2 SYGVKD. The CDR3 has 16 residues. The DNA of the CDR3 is TGTGCCATCAGTCGGCTAGGAGGGCCCGGGGCCAACGTCCTGACTTTC. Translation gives CAISRLGGPGANVLTF.

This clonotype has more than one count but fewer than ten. The CDR3 bases are TGCAGTGCCCGTAGCGGGTCCCAAGAGACCCAGTACTTC. This sequence encodes CSARSGSQETQYF. This chain connects TRBV20-1 to TRBJ2-5; 7 bases are a match to TRBD2. From germline, CDR1 is DFQATT and CDR2 SNEGSKA (reference sequence). CDR3 size: 13 residues. With V trimmed by 6 bases and J by 1 base, 5 bases remained unmatched.

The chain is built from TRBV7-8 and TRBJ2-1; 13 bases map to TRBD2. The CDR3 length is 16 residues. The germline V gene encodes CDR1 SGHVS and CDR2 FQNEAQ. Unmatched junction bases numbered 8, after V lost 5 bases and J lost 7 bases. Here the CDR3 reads CASSPRTSGSENEQFF. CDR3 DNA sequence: TGTGCCAGCAGCCCAAGGACTAGCGGGAGTGAAAATGAGCAGTTCTTC.

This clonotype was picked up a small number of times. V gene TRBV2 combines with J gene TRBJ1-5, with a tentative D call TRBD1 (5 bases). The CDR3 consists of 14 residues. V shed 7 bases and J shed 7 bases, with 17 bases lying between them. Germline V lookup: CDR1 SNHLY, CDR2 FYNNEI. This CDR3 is CASKWDGGGQPQHF. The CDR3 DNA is TGTGCCAGCAAATGGGACGGCGGGGGACAGCCCCAGCATTTT.

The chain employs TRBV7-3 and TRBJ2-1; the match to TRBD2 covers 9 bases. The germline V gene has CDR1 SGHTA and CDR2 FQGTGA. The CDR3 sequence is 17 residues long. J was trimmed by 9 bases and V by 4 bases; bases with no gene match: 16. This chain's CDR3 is CASSSLEREAHRGEQFF. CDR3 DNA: TGTGCCAGCAGCTCGTTAGAGCGGGAGGCCCATCGCGGTGAGCAGTTCTTC.

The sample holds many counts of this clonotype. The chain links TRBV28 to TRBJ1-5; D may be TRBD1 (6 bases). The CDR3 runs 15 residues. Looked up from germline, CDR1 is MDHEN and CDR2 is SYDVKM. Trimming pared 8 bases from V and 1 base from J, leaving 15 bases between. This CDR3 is CASRRGGQSNQPQHF. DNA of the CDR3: TGTGCCAGCCGTCGGGGGGGGCAGAGCAATCAGCCCCAGCATTTT.

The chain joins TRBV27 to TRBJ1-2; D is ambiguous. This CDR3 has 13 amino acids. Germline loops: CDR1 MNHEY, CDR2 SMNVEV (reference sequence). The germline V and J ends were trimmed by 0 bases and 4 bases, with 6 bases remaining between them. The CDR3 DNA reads TGTGCCAGCAGTTTATCAAAGTCCTATGGCTACACCTTC. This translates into CASSLSKSYGYTF.

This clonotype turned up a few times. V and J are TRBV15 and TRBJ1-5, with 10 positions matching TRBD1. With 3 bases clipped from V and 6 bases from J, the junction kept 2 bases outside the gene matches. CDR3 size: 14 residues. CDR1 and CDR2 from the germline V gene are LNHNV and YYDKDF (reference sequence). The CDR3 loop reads CATSRGQGTQPQHF. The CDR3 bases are TGTGCCACCAGCAGGGGACAGGGGACTCAGCCCCAGCATTTT.

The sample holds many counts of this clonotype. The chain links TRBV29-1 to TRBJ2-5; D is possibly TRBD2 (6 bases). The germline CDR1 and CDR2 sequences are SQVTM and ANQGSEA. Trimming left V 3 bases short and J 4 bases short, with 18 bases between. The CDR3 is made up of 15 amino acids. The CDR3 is CSVDSHLRRGETQYF. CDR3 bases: TGCAGCGTTGATTCCCATTTGAGGAGGGGAGAGACCCAGTACTTC.

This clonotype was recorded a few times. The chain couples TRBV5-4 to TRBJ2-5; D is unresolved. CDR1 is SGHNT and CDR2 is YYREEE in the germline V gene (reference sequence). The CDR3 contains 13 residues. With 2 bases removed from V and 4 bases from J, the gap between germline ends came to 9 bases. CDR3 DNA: TGTGCCAGCAGCTTCAGAGGCACAGAGACCCAGTACTTC. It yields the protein CASSFRGTETQYF. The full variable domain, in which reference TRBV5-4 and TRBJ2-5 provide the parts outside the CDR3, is ETGVTQSPTHLIKTRGQQVTLRCSSQSGHNTVSWYQQALGQGPQFIFQYYREEENGRGNFPPRFSGLQFPNYSSELNVNALELDDSALYLCASSFRGTETQYFGPGTRLLVL.

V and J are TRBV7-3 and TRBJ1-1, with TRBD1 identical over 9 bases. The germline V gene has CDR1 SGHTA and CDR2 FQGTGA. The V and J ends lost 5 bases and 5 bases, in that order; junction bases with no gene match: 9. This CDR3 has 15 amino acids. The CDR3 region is CASSLGTGPGTEAFF. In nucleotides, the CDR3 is TGTGCCAGCAGCCTAGGGACAGGGCCCGGGACTGAAGCTTTCTTT. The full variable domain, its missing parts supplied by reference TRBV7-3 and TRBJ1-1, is GAGVSQTPSNKVTEKGKYVELRCDPISGHTALYWYRQSLGQGPEFLIYFQGTGAADDSGLPNDRFFAVRPEGSVSTLKIQRTERGDSAVYLCASSLGTGPGTEAFFGQGTRLTVV.

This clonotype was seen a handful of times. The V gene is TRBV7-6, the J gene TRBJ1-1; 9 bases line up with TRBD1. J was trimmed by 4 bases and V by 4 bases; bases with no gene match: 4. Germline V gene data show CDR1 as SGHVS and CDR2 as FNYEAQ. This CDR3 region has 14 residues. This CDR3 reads CASSSRTGATEAFF. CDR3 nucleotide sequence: TGTGCCAGCAGCTCACGGACAGGGGCCACTGAAGCTTTCTTT.

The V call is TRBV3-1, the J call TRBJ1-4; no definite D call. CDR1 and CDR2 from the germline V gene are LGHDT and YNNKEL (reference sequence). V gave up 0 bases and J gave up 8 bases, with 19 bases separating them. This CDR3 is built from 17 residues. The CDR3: CASSQDPTGILGEKLFF. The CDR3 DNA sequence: TGTGCCAGCAGCCAAGATCCGACGGGGATTCTGGGGGAAAAACTGTTTTTT.

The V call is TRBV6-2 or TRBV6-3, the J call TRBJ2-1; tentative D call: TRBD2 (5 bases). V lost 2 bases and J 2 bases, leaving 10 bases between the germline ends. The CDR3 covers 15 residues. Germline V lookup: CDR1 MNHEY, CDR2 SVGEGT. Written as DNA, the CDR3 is TGTGCCAGCAGTTACGGATCAGCGGCCTACAATGAGCAGTTCTTC. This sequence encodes CASSYGSAAYNEQFF.

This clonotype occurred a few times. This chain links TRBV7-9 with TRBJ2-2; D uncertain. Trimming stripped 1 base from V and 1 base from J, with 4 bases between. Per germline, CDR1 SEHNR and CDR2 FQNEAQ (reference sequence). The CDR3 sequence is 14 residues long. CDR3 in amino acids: CASSLDLNTGELFF. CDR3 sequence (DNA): TGTGCCAGCAGCTTAGATCTGAACACCGGGGAGCTGTTTTTT.